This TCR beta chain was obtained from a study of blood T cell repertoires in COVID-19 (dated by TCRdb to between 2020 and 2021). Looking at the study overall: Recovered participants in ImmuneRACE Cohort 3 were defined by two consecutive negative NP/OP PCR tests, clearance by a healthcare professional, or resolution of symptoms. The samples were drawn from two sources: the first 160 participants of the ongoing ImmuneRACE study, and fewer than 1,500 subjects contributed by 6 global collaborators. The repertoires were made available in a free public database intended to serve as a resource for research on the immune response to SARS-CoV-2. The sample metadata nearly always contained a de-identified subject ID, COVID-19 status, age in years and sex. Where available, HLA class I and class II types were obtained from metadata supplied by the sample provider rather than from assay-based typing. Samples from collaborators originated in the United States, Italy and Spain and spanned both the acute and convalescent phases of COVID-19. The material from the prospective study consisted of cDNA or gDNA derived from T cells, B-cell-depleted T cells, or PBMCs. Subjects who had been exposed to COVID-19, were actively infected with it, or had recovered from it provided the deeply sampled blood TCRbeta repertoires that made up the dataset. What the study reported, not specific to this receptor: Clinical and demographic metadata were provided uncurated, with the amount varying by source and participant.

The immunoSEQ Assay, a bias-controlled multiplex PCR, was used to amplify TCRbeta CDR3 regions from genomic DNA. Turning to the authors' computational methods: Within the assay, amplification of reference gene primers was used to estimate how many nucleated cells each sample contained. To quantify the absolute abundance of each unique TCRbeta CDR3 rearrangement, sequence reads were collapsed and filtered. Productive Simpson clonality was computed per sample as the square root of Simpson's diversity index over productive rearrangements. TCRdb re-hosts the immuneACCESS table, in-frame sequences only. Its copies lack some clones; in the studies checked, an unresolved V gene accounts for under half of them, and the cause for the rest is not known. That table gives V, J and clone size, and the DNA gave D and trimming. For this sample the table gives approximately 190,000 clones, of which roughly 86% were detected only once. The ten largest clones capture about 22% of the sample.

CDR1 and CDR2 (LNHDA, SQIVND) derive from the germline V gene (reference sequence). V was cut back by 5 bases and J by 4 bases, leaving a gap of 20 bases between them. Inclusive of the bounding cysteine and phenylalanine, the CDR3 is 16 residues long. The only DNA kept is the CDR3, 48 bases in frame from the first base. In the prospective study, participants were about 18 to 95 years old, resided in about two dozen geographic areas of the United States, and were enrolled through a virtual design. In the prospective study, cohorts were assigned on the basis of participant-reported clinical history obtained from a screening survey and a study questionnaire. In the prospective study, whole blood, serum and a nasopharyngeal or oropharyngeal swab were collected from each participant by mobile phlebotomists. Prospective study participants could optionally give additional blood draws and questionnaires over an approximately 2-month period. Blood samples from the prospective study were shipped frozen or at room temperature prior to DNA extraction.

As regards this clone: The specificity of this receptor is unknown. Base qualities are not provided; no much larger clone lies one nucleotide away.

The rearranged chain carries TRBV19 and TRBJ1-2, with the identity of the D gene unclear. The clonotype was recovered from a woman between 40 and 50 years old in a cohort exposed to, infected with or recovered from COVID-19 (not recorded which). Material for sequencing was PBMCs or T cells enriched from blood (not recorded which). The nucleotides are TGTGCCAGTAGTCCTACCCCTCCCGGACGGGGCTATGGCTACACCTTC. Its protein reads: CASSPTPPGRGYGYTF.